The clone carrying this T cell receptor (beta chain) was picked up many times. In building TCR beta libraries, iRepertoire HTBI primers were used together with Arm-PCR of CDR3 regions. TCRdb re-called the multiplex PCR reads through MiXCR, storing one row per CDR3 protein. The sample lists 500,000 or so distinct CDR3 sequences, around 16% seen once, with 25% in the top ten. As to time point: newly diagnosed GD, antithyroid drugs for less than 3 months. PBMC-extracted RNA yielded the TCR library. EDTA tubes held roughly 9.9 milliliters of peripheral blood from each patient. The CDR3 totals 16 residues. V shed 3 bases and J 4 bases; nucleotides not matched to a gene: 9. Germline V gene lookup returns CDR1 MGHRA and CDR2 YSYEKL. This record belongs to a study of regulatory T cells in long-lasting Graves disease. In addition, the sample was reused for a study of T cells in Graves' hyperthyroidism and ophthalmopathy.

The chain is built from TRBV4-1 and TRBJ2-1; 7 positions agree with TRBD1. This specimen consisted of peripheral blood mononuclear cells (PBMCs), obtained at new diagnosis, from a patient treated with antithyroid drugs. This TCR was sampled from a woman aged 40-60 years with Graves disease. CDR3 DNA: TGCGCCAGCAGCCAGCCCAAACAGGGGTGGTACAATGAGCAGTTCTTC. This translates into CASSQPKQGWYNEQFF.